This TCR beta chain is drawn from a study of PD-1 blockade in classical Hodgkin lymphoma. Study-wide results and limits: CD4+ TCR diversity, unlike CD8+, rose significantly by C4D1.

Produced via immunoSEQ multiplex PCR; TCRdb's table is partial and in-frame only. The table shows 15,000 to 20,000 clones, with 83% occurring only once. Time point in this sample: cycle 4 day 1 (C4D1), after five to seven weeks of nivolumab. Every one of the patients relapsed after autologous stem cell transplantation (brentuximab vedotin exposure was variable). V lost 8 bases to trimming and J lost 4 bases; unmatched junction nucleotides: 16. In germline, CDR1 is MGHDK, CDR2 SYGVNS. This CDR3 comprises 16 residues. Remarks on this clone: Its antigen is not identified.

Sequences were derived from peripheral blood mononuclear cells (PBMCs), sampled before the fourth cycle of nivolumab. The rearrangement links TRBV25-1 to TRBJ1-2, with 7 bases identical to TRBD1. The receptor's source is a human donor with classical Hodgkin lymphoma. The CDR3 DNA follows: TGTGCCAGCCTAAGGGAAGGGGGCGCGTTATTCTATGGCTACACCTTC. It translates to CASLREGGALFYGYTF.